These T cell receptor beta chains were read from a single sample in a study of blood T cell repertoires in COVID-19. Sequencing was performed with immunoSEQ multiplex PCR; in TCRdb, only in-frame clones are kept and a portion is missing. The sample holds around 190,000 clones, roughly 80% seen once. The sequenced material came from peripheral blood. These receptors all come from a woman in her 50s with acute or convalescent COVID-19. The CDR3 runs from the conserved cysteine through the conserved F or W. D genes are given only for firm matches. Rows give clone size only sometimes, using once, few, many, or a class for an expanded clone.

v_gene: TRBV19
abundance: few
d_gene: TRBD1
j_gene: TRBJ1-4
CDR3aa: CASRIKGWTGDNRPGDEKLFF
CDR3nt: TGTGCCAGTAGAATAAAGGGCTGGACAGGAGACAATCGGCCCGGGGACGAAAAACTGTTTTTT

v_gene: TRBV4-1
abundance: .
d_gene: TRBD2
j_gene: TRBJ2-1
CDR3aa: CASSLGLAGGSSYNEQFF
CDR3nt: TGCGCCAGCAGCCTTGGACTAGCGGGTGGGAGCTCCTACAATGAGCAGTTCTTC

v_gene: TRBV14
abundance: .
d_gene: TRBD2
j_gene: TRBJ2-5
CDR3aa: CASSQRPRGGGLSETQYF
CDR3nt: TGTGCCAGCAGCCAACGGCCCCGGGGGGGAGGATTGTCAGAGACCCAGTACTTC

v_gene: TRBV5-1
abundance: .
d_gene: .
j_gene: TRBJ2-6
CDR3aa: CASSERQAGANVLTF
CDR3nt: TGCGCCAGCAGCGAGCGACAGGCTGGGGCCAACGTCCTGACTTTC

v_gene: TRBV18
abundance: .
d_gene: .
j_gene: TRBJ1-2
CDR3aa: CASSPNGDSYTF
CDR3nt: TGTGCCAGCTCTCCTAACGGGGACAGCTACACCTTC

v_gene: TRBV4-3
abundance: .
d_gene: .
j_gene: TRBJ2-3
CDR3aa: CASSREAQSGTDTQYF
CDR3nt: TGCGCCAGCAGCCGGGAGGCCCAATCGGGCACAGATACGCAGTATTTT

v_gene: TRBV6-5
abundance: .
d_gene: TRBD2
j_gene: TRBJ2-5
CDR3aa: CASSSSGREETQYF
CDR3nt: TGTGCCAGCAGTTCCAGCGGGAGAGAAGAGACCCAGTACTTC

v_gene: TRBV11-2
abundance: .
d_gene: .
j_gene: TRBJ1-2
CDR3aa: CASSLGPGYGYTF
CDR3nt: TGTGCCAGCAGCTTAGGGCCAGGGTATGGCTACACCTTC

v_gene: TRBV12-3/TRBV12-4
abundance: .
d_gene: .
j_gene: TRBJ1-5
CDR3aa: CASSLSSNQPQHF
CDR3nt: TGTGCCAGCAGTTTATCGTCCAATCAGCCCCAGCATTTT

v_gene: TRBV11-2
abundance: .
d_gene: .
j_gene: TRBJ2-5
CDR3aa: CASSAGPAETQYF
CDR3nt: TGTGCCAGCAGCGCGGGACCCGCCGAGACCCAGTACTTC

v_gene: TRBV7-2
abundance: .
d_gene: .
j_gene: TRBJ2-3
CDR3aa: CASSFKLASVTDTQYF
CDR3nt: TGTGCCAGCAGCTTTAAGCTAGCGAGTGTCACAGATACGCAGTATTTT

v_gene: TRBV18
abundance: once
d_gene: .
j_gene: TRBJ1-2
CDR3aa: CASSPGRQGDYGYTF
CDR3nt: TGTGCCAGCTCACCAGGTCGGCAGGGTGACTATGGCTACACCTTC

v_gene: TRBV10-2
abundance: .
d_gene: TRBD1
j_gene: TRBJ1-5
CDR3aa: CASRDRNDQPQHF
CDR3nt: TGCGCCAGCAGGGACAGGAACGATCAGCCCCAGCATTTT

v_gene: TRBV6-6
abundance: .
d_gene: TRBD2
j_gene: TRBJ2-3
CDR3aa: CASSFGLAGAAQYF
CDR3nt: TGTGCCAGCAGTTTTGGACTAGCGGGAGCAGCGCAGTATTTT

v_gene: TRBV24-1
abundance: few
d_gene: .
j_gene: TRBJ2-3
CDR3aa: CATSPPSIDTQYF
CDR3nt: TGTGCCACCAGTCCTCCTAGCATAGATACGCAGTATTTT

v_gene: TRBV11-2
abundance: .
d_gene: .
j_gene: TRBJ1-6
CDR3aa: CASSLEGGSPLHF
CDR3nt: TGTGCCAGCAGCTTAGAAGGGGGTTCACCCCTCCACTTT

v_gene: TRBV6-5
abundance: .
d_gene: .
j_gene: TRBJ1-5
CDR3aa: CASLGGQLMNQPQHF
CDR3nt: TGTGCCAGCTTGGGAGGGCAGCTAATGAATCAGCCCCAGCATTTT

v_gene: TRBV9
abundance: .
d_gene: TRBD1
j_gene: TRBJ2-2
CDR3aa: CASSVDAGGSTGELFF
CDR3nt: TGTGCCAGCAGCGTAGATGCAGGGGGTAGCACCGGGGAGCTGTTTTTT

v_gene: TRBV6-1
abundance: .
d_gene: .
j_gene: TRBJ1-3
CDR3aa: CASSEQGLGNTIYF
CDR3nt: TGTGCCAGCAGTGAACAGGGGCTTGGAAACACCATATATTTT

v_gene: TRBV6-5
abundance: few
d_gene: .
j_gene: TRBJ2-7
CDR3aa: CASSVRELNSYEQYF
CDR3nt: TGTGCCAGCAGCGTAAGAGAGCTTAACTCCTACGAGCAGTACTTC

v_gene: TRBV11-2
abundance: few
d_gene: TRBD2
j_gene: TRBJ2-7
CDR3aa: CASSLRLALREQYF
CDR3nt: TGTGCCAGCAGCTTACGACTAGCGTTGCGCGAGCAGTACTTC

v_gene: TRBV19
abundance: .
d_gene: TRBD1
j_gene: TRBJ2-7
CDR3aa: CASSIPGQGRYEQYF
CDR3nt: TGTGCCAGTAGCATCCCGGGACAGGGTCGTTACGAGCAGTACTTC

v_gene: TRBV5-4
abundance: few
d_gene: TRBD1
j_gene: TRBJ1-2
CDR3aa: CASTGQGYGYTF
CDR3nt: TGTGCCAGCACAGGACAGGGGTATGGCTACACCTTC

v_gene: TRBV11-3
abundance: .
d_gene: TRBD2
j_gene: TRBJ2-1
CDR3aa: CASSLGGSFDEQFF
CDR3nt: TGTGCCAGCAGCTTAGGCGGGAGTTTTGATGAGCAGTTCTTC

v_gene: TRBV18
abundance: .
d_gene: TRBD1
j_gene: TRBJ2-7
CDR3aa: CASSPGQGEFYEQYF
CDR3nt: TGTGCCAGCTCACCGGGACAGGGGGAGTTCTACGAGCAGTACTTC

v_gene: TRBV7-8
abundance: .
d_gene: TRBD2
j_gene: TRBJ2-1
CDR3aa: CASSPRTSMEQFF
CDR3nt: TGTGCCAGCAGCCCCCGGACTAGCATGGAGCAGTTCTTC

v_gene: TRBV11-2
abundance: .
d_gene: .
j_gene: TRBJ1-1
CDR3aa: CASSQYYRDTEAFF
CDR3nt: TGTGCCAGCAGCCAGTATTACAGGGACACTGAAGCTTTCTTT

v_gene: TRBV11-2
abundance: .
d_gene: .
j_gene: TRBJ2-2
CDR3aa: CASSVPRRGNTGELFF
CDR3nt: TGTGCCAGCAGCGTCCCTAGGAGGGGGAACACCGGGGAGCTGTTTTTT

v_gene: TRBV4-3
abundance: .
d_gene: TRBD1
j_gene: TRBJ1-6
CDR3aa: CASSQDTGTGLNSPLHF
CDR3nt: TGCGCCAGCAGCCAGGACACCGGGACAGGTCTCAATTCACCCCTCCACTTT

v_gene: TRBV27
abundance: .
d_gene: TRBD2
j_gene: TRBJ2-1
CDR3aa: CASTPLGSGRAYNEQFF
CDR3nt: TGTGCCAGCACCCCCCTGGGGAGCGGGAGGGCTTACAATGAGCAGTTCTTC

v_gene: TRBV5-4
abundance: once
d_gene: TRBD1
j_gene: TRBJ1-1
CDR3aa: CASTSPGGSTFF
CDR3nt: TGTGCCAGCACTTCTCCAGGGGGGAGTACTTTCTTT

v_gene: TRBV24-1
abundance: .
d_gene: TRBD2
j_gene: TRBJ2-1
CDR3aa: CATSVSLAGVREQFF
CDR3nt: TGTGCCACCAGTGTATCCCTAGCGGGTGTGCGGGAGCAGTTCTTC

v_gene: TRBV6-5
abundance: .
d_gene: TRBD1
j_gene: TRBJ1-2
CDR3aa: CASSFGDRGQSGYTF
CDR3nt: TGTGCCAGCAGTTTCGGAGACAGGGGGCAAAGTGGCTACACCTTC

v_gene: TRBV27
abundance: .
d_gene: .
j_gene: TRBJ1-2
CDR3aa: CASSLGDRFPYGYTF
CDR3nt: TGTGCCAGCAGTTTAGGTGACAGGTTCCCCTATGGCTACACCTTC

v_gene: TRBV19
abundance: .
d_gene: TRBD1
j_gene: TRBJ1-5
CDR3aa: CATLANPGTAKSSPQHF
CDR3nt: TGTGCCACCCTAGCCAATCCCGGGACAGCCAAATCATCGCCCCAGCATTTT

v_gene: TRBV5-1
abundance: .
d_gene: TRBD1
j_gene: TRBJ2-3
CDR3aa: CASTLKGARTDTQYF
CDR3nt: TGCGCCAGCACTCTAAAGGGGGCAAGGACAGATACGCAGTATTTT